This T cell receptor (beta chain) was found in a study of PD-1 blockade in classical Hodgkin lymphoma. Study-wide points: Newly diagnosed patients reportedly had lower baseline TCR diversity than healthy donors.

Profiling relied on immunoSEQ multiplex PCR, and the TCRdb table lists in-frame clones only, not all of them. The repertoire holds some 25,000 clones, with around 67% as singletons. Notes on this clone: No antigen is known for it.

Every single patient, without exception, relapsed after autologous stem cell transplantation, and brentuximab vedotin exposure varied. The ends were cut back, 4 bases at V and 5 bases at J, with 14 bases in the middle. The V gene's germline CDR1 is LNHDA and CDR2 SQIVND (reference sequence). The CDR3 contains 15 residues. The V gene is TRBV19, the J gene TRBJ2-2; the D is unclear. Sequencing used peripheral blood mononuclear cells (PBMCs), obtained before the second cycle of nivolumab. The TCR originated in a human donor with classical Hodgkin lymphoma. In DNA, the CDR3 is TGTGCCAGTAGTACCCACGAAAAGGGAACCGGGGAGCTGTTTTTT. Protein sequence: CASSTHEKGTGELFF.